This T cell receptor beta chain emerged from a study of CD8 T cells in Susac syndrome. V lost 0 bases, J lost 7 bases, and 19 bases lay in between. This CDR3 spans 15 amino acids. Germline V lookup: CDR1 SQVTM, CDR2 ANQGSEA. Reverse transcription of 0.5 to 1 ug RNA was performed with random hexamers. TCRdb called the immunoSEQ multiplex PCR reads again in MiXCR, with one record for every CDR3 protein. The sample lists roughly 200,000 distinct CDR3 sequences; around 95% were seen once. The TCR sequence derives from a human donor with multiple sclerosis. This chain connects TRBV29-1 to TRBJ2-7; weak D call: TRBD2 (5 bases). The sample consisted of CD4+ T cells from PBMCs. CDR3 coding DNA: TGCAGCGTTGAAGAGTGGGAAGAGGGAAAGGGAGAGCAGTACTTC. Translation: CSVEEWEEGKGEQYF.